This T cell receptor (beta chain) was identified during a study of CD8 T cells in Susac syndrome. V lost 4 bases and J lost 0, with 16 bases in between. The CDR3 is made up of 16 amino acids. Germline loops: CDR1 LNHNV, CDR2 YYDKDF (reference sequence). Reverse transcription of about 0.45 to 1 ug RNA was carried out with random hexamers. Amplification of TCR beta CDR3 was carried out by immunoSEQ multiplex PCR, which covered 54 Vbeta and 13 Jbeta segments. Via MiXCR, TCRdb re-called the immunoSEQ multiplex PCR reads, giving one row per CDR3 protein. The table lists fewer than 100,000 distinct CDR3 sequences, roughly nine tenths of them singletons. TCR beta sequencing was performed on blood CD8+ and CD4+ T cells. The multiple sclerosis control group comprised treatment-naive patients with stable or active relapsing-remitting disease.

Sequencing input: CD8+ T cells from PBMCs. The receptor's source is a human donor with multiple sclerosis. The genes are TRBV15 and TRBJ2-7; no clear D gene. As DNA, the CDR3 is TGTGCCACCAGCACCTCGGTTACCGATAACTCCTACGAGCAGTACTTC. Translation: CATSTSVTDNSYEQYF.